This entry is about one T cell receptor (beta chain). Its antigen is still unknown. No quality values exist for individual bases; no much larger clone is one base distant. V and J are trimmed by 2 bases and 0 bases, and the gene matches miss 6 bases of the junction. The CDR3 covers 16 residues, taking in both the cysteine and the phenylalanine. Of the read, only the CDR3 DNA is kept; its 48 bases are in frame from base 1. Taken from the germline V gene, the CDR1 and CDR2 loops are MNHEY and SVGAGI. The library was built by means of the immunoSEQ multiplex PCR assay. Turning to the authors' computational methods: To diagnose cytomegalovirus status from the catalog of TCR beta chain sequences, a statistical classification framework was built. TCRdb stores this immuneACCESS table with in-frame sequences only. Part of the clones is absent; in the studies checked, under half of the shortfall reflects unresolved V genes, and no reason is known for the rest. V, J and clone size are those of that table, while D and trimming were read from the DNA. The sample profile shows about 180,000 clones; 75% to 90% of them were found once. In total, the top ten clones hold about 15% of the sample.

The source of the sample is a study of cytomegalovirus exposure and HLA in healthy donors (dated 2017 in TCRdb). As for the study more broadly: The 550 to 750 repertoires of the first cohort and the roughly 120 validation repertoires were produced on the same platform, according to a later analysis. The study was designed to test whether signatures of past pathogen exposure could be identified by cataloging public T cell receptors. Besides the first cohort of about 730 subjects, a separate validation cohort made up of over 100 different subjects was used. High-throughput TCR immunosequencing, statistical association of individual TCRs with disease status, and machine learning were combined to predict cytomegalovirus infection status. Here is what the overall study found, with its caveats: A few of the identified cytomegalovirus-associated TCR beta chains were confirmed in vitro to be specific for cytomegalovirus antigens. The classifier was reported to diagnose cytomegalovirus status with high specificity and sensitivity in both the original and validation cohorts. A total of fewer than 200 TCR beta chains were listed by the study as associated with cytomegalovirus. Subsequent analysis determined that TCRs grouped into clusters in the first cohort also showed a tendency toward co-occurrence across the 120 validation repertoires, and approximately 93% of cluster scores exceeded 0. While some public TCRs were present in many individuals, most TCR sequences turned up only very rarely across donors. A later analysis lacked HLA typing for the validation cohort, so it scored co-occurrence in that cohort across all 120 repertoires. According to the authors, the approach could potentially be generalized to other disease states and immunological phenotypes.

The donors belonged to the validation cohort of over a hundred subjects, which was separate from the approximately 700-subject first cohort. The source is a man aged 18 to 30 in good health and CMV-seropositive. The chain is assembled from TRBV6-5 and TRBJ2-7; TRBD2 lines up with 8 middle nucleotides. The sequenced sample was PBMCs. The nucleotide sequence reads as follows: TGTGCCAGCAGTTACACGGGGAGCGGGAGCTCCTACGAGCAGTACTTC. Its protein product is CASSYTGSGSSYEQYF.